Below are 16 T cell receptor beta chains sequenced from a single sample in a study of tumor and adjacent non-tumor tissue in lung cancer. The template was RNA from unsorted bulk tissue. Three rounds of nested PCR, following a modified ARM-PCR protocol, produced the TCRbeta library. Each CDR3 protein gets one entry after TCRdb re-called the multiplex PCR reads with MiXCR. This sample yields around 86,000 distinct CDR3 sequences, of which about two thirds are seen a single time; around 10% belongs to the top ten. Specimen: lung tumor tissue. The source is a woman aged 40 to 50 with non-small cell lung cancer.

Turning to this clonotype: A clone one base away is much larger, so this may be a read error. The rearrangement uses TRBV7-8 and TRBJ2-2, with a weak D call TRBD2 (6 bases). The CDR3 is made up of 15 amino acids. Germline assignment: CDR1 SGHVS and CDR2 FQNEAQ. CDR3 amino acids: CASSLGRGNTWELFF. CDR3 bases: TGTGCCAGCAGCTTAGGGCGGGGTAACACCTGGGAGCTGTTTTTT.

CDR3 bases: TGTGCCAGCAGTGGGAACCTCACAGATACGCAGTATTTT. It yields the protein CASSGNLTDTQYF. The chain combines TRBV5-6 with TRBJ2-3; D not certain. The V end lost 5 bases, the J end lost 2 bases, and 9 bases lay between the germline ends. The CDR3 contains 13 residues. Germline CDR1 SGHDT, CDR2 YYEEEE.

On this clonotype: Compared with germline, one end of the junction differs, possibly owing to a read error. DNA for the CDR3: TGTGCCAGCAATCGTGGGGAGAATTCACCACTCCACTTT. Its translation: CASNRGENSPLHF. The chain uses TRBV11-3 and TRBJ1-6, with D unclear. CDR1 and CDR2 from the germline V gene are SGHNT and YENEEA. This CDR3 comprises 13 residues.

Concerning this clonotype: This may stem from a read error, because a much larger clone lies one nucleotide away. As DNA, the CDR3 is TGTGCCAGCAGGGGGAAGCGATCCTTCGAGCAGTACTTC. The encoded protein is CASRGKRSFEQYF. The chain links TRBV11-1 to TRBJ2-7; no clear D. The CDR3 loop spans 13 amino acids. CDR1 SGHAT and CDR2 FQDESV come from the germline V gene (reference sequence).

Remarks on this clonotype: This may be a read error, as it is one base from a much larger clone. This chain uses TRBV12-3 or TRBV12-4 with TRBJ2-3, with 7 bases that match TRBD1. The CDR3 contains 13 residues. CDR3 region: CVSRRQGTDTQYF. CDR3 DNA: TGTGTCAGCAGAAGACAGGGTACAGATACGCAGTATTTT.

This clonotype was detected only once. The junction shows a germline mismatch at one end, possibly a read error. The CDR3 here is CARSLSKNQRYAGELFF. The CDR3 DNA follows: TGTGCCAGGAGCTTATCAAAGAATCAAAGGTACGCAGGGGAGCTGTTTTTT. This chain joins TRBV13 and TRBJ2-2; D gene unclear. Germline V lookup: CDR1 PRHDT, CDR2 FYEKMQ (reference sequence). The CDR3 is 17 residues long. The full variable domain, its missing parts supplied by reference TRBV13 and TRBJ2-2, is AAGVIQSPRHLIKEKRETATLKCYPIPRHDTVYWYQQGPGQDPQFLISFYEKMQSDKGSIPDRFSAQQFSDYHSELNMSSLELGDSALYFCARSLSKNQRYAGELFFGEGSRLTVL.

For this clonotype: The junction shows a germline mismatch at one end, possibly a read error. The V call is TRBV29-1, the J call TRBJ2-6; D tentatively fits TRBD1 or TRBD2 (6 bases each). The CDR3 runs 15 residues. CDR1 is SQVTM, CDR2 ANQGSEA, per germline. The CDR3 nucleotides are TGCAATGTTGATTCCGGGGGCTCTGGGGCCAACGTCCTGAATTTC. This translates into CNVDSGGSGANVLNF.

About this clonotype itself: An end of the junction differs from the germline gene, which may be a read error. V gene TRBV12-3 or TRBV12-4 combines with J gene TRBJ2-6; maybe TRBD1 (6 bases). The CDR3 is made up of 17 amino acids. The CDR3 region has the DNA TGTGTCAGCAGGTCGGACAGAGCTTCCTCTGGGGCCAACGTCCTGACTTTC. Translating gives CVSRSDRASSGANVLTF.

On this clonotype: No conserved phenylalanine or tryptophan ends this CDR3, so it is likely a read error. The genes are TRBV29-1 and TRBJ2-1, with D possibly matching TRBD2 (5 bases). The CDR3 is 13 residues long. From germline, CDR1 is SQVTM and CDR2 ANQGSEA. In DNA form, the CDR3 reads TGTAGAGTAGGCTTCGGGGCCTACAATGAGCAGTTCTTA. Residues: CRVGFGAYNEQFL.

As regards this clonotype: An end of the junction does not agree with germline; a read error may underlie this. The CDR3 nucleotides read TGCGCAAGCAGCCAGAGGGGCCGCCTGCACTTCTTC. Translating gives CASSQRGRLHFF. The chain recombines TRBV4-1 with TRBJ2-1; D is possibly TRBD1 or TRBD2 (5 bases each). CDR1 MGHRA and CDR2 YSYEKL come from the germline V gene. The CDR3 runs to 12 residues.

A remark on this clonotype: A read error may produce the germline difference seen at one junction end. The chain joins TRBV5-6 to TRBJ2-2; D unclear. Germline V gene data show CDR1 as SGHDT and CDR2 as YYEEEE. This CDR3 region has 20 residues. The CDR3 here is CASSLALGLAIRPNTEELFF. The CDR3 DNA sequence: TGTGCCAGCAGCTTGGCCCTCGGTTTGGCTATTAGGCCCAACACCGAGGAGCTGTTTTTT.

Comment on this clonotype: Likely a read error: the CDR3 ends without its conserved phenylalanine or tryptophan. The CDR3 spells CASSGGLAPGETQYS. DNA of the CDR3: TGTGCCAGCAGCGGGGGGCTAGCTCCGGGAGAGACCCAGTACTCC. V and J are TRBV7-9 and TRBJ2-5; either TRBD1 or TRBD2 may supply D (6 bases each). Deletions cut 5 bases from V and 4 bases from J, with 17 bases between. This CDR3 is built from 15 residues. Germline lookup yields CDR1 SEHNR and CDR2 FQNEAQ (reference sequence).

The chain couples TRBV6-5 to TRBJ2-3; D gene ambiguous. This CDR3 region has 11 residues. Trimming shortened V by 8 bases and J by 5 bases, and 8 bases separated the two germline ends. In germline, CDR1 is MNHEY, CDR2 SVGAGI. In DNA form, the CDR3 reads TGTGCCAGCTCGACGATAGATACGCAGTATTTT. Its translation is CASSTIDTQYF.

This chain connects TRBV6-5 to TRBJ1-3, with D possibly TRBD1 on 5 matching bases. Germline assignment: CDR1 MNHEY and CDR2 SVGAGI. V was cut by 2 bases and J by 0 bases, with 17 bases left in between. The CDR3 has 18 amino acids. The CDR3: CASSYHGTGISSGNTIYF. The DNA of the CDR3 is TGTGCCAGCAGTTACCATGGGACTGGCATCTCCTCTGGAAACACCATATATTTT.

On this clonotype itself: At one end the junction does not follow the germline gene, possibly because of a read error. The V call is TRBV20-1, the J call TRBJ1-6; D call uncertain. Germline V gene sequence: CDR1 DFQATT, CDR2 SNEGSKA (reference sequence). The CDR3 covers 13 residues. CDR3 loop: CSVRRLANSPLHF. The CDR3 coding sequence is TGCAGTGTTAGACGCCTGGCGAATTCACCCCTCCACTTT.

By share, this clonotype counts as medium-sized (0.01 to 0.1%). The rearrangement joins TRBV11-2 to TRBJ2-7, with D maybe TRBD1 (6 bases). CDR3 length: 16 amino acids. V lost 5 bases, J lost 4 bases, and 21 bases lay in between. Germline values: CDR1 SGHAT, CDR2 FQNNGV. Written as DNA, the CDR3 is TGTGCCAGCAGCCGAAAAGGGGGACACCAGTTATACGAGCAGTACTTC. Translation: CASSRKGGHQLYEQYF.